Listed here are 4 T cell receptor beta chains from one sample, sequenced in a study of OX40 agonist ivuxolimab in advanced cancers. Measured with immunoSEQ multiplex PCR; TCRdb has only the in-frame clones, and not every one. The sample includes 30,000 to 40,000 clones, more than 70% of them seen just once. This specimen was CD4+ or CD8+ T cells sorted from blood, taken in a trial of the OX40 agonist ivuxolimab. The receptor source for this set is an adult with an advanced solid tumor such as melanoma, head and neck, liver or kidney cancer.

The rearrangement links TRBV7-6 to TRBJ2-1; D gene ambiguous. The germline CDR1 and CDR2 sequences are SGHVS and FNYEAQ. This CDR3 spans 15 amino acids. Between the trimmed V and J ends, which lost 1 base and 8 bases, there was a span of 15 bases. The CDR3 DNA is TGTGCCAGCAGCTTAGTGGGCAACCGGGTGGATGAGCAGTTCTTC. Translated, it gives CASSLVGNRVDEQFF.

The chain recombines TRBV28 with TRBJ2-7; D not certain. Trimming stripped 4 bases from V and 3 bases from J, with 7 bases between. Germline values: CDR1 MDHEN, CDR2 SYDVKM. CDR3 length: 12 amino acids. In nucleotides, the CDR3 is TGTGCCAGCAGTTCCTCATACTACGAGCAGTACTTC. Encoded protein: CASSSSYYEQYF.

CDR3 amino acids: CASSLDGSVGEQYF. The CDR3 DNA follows: TGTGCCAGCAGCTTAGACGGGAGTGTCGGCGAGCAGTACTTC. The chain carries TRBV7-3 and TRBJ2-7, with D possibly being TRBD2 (6 bases). V lost 2 bases and J 6 bases, leaving 14 bases between the germline ends. The germline V gene encodes CDR1 SGHTA and CDR2 FQGTGA. The length of the CDR3 is 14 residues.

The chain has TRBV2 and TRBJ2-3, with D possibly being TRBD1 (5 bases). The CDR3 is 15 residues long. From germline, CDR1 is SNHLY and CDR2 FYNNEI. Trimming cost V 9 bases and J 5 bases, with 21 bases left between them. The chain's CDR3 is CARLSETEVGDTQYF. CDR3 in DNA: TGTGCCAGACTAAGTGAGACAGAAGTGGGAGATACGCAGTATTTT.